This entry lists 5 T cell receptor beta chains sequenced from one sample in a study of technical replicates of blood from several donors. TCRdb's table, derived via immunoSEQ multiplex PCR, lists solely in-frame clones and lacks some. The sample has 90,000 to 100,000 clones, about 95% seen once. Sequencing was performed on T cells isolated from PBMCs. The receptor source for this set is a human donor in good health.

V gene TRBV11-1 combines with J gene TRBJ1-1; D may be TRBD1 (6 bases). CDR3 length: 15 amino acids. Germline values: CDR1 SGHAT, CDR2 FQDESV (reference sequence). Trimming took 5 bases from V and 8 from J, leaving 21 bases between them. CDR3 DNA: TGTGCCAGCAGCCTGCTGCGGGAGTCAGGGGCCGAAGCTTTCTTT. Its translation: CASSLLRESGAEAFF.

This clone was detected once. The V gene is TRBV4-1, the J gene TRBJ2-1; 9 nucleotides agree with TRBD1. Trimming took 4 bases from V and 8 from J; bases not matched to a gene: 6. The CDR3 length is 14 residues. Germline V CDR1 and CDR2: MGHRA, YSYEKL. The CDR3 DNA sequence: TGCGCCAGCAGCCGGGGACAGGGACTTTATGAGCAGTTCTTC. It specifies CASSRGQGLYEQFF.

This chain connects TRBV6-1 to TRBJ1-5, with 7 bases identical to TRBD1. Germline loops: CDR1 MNHNS, CDR2 SASEGT. The CDR3 contains 15 residues. With 7 bases clipped from V and 3 bases from J, the junction kept 9 bases outside the gene matches. This CDR3 reads CASIDRQGLNQPQHF. In DNA form, the CDR3 reads TGTGCCAGCATAGACCGACAGGGCCTCAATCAGCCCCAGCATTTT.

The J gene is TRBJ2-3, the V gene TRBV9; the match to TRBD2 covers 11 bases. The ends lost 4 bases at V and 5 bases at J; junction bases unmatched: 3. The CDR3 length is 14 residues. The V gene's germline CDR1 is SGDLS and CDR2 YYNGEE. CDR3 sequence (DNA): TGTGCCAGCAGCTTCGGACTAGCGGGAGATACGCAGTATTTT. This translates into CASSFGLAGDTQYF. The full variable domain, its missing parts supplied by reference TRBV9 and TRBJ2-3, is DSGVTQTPKHLITATGQRVTLRCSPRSGDLSVYWYQQSLDQGLQFLIQYYNGEERAKGNILERFSAQQFPDLHSELNLSSLELGDSALYFCASSFGLAGDTQYFGPGTRLTVL.

The rearrangement links TRBV9 to TRBJ1-4; 9 nucleotides align to TRBD1. The V gene's germline CDR1 is SGDLS and CDR2 YYNGEE. Trimming cost V 3 bases and J 8 bases; bases outside gene matches: 8. This CDR3 contains 15 residues. The CDR3 region is CASSETGQGREKLFF. CDR3 bases: TGTGCCAGCAGCGAGACGGGACAGGGACGAGAAAAACTGTTTTTT.